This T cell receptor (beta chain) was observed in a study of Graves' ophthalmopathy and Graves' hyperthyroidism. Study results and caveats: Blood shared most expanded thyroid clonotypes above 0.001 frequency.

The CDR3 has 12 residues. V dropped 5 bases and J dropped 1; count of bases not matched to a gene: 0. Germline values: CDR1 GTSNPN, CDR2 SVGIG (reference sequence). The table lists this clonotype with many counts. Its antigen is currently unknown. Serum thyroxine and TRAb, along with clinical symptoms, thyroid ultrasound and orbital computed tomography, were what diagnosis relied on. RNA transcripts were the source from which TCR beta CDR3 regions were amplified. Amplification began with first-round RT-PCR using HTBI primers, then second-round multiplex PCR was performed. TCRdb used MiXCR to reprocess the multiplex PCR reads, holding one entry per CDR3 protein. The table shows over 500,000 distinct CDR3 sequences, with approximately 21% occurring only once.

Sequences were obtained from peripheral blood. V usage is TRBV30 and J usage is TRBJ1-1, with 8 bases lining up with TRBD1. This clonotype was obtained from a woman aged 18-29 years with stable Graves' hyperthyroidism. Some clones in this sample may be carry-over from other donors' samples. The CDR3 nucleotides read TGTGCCTGGGGGACAGGGAACACTGAAGCTTTCTTT. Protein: CAWGTGNTEAFF.